The clone carrying this T cell receptor (beta chain) occurred many times. Its antigen is currently unknown. The data derive from a study of T cells in Graves' hyperthyroidism and ophthalmopathy. Study results and limitations: Ophthalmopathy stood apart from stable hyperthyroidism in a 13 V-J model. Most thyroid clonotypes that were expanded above 0.001 also turned up in blood.

Uncontrolled infection, other autoimmune disease, pregnancy or lactation excluded patients. Amplification targeted TCR beta CDR3 regions from RNA transcripts. HTBI primers were used for first-round RT-PCR of the TCR CDR3. One entry per CDR3 protein results from TCRdb running MiXCR on the multiplex PCR reads. The table records hundreds of thousands of distinct CDR3 sequences, just under 15% of them present only once. The trim removed 6 bases at V and 0 bases at J, leaving 11 bases unmatched. Germline CDR1 DFQATT, CDR2 SNEGSKA (reference sequence). CDR3 length equals 17 residues. The sequenced sample consisted of blood. The J gene is TRBJ1-4, the V gene TRBV20-1; 9 bases match TRBD1. This receptor was obtained from a woman aged 30 to 39 with Graves' hyperthyroidism. CDR3 in amino acids: CSAGRTGDPSTNEKLFF. In DNA, the CDR3 is TGCAGTGCCGGGAGGACAGGGGACCCATCAACTAATGAAAAACTGTTTTTT.